One sample yielded the 29 T cell receptor beta chains listed below, sequenced in a study of response to subunit inactivated influenza vaccine. TCRdb independently ran MiXCR on the RT-PCR reads; one entry per CDR3 protein. This repertoire shows 450,000 to 550,000 distinct CDR3 sequences, over 25% found once; its top ten account for 1.5% to 2%. The starting material was CD4+ T cells sorted from PBMCs, obtained roughly 5 days after vaccination. These receptor sequences come from a man aged 50 or older who received an inactivated influenza vaccine.

V and J are TRBV20-1 and TRBJ2-4, with 7 bases matching TRBD2. The ends lost 5 bases at V and 0 bases at J; junction bases unmatched: 4. Germline V CDR1 and CDR2: DFQATT, SNEGSKA (reference sequence). The CDR3 extends over 14 amino acids. The chain's CDR3 is CSAPGGPAKNIQYF. The CDR3, as DNA: TGCAGTGCTCCGGGGGGTCCAGCCAAAAACATTCAGTACTTC.

This clonotype was recorded a few times. J is TRBJ2-3 and V is TRBV20-1, with 10 bases that match TRBD2. The CDR3 totals 14 residues. Trimming at V came to 1 base and at J to 5 bases, leaving 3 bases not matched to a gene. Germline loops: CDR1 DFQATT, CDR2 SNEGSKA (reference sequence). In nucleotides, the CDR3 is TGCAGTGCTAGAGTTAGCGGGGGGTTAGATACGCAGTATTTT. Protein: CSARVSGGLDTQYF.

This clonotype has more than one count but fewer than ten. The rearrangement links TRBV12-3 or TRBV12-4 to TRBJ1-1; D is unresolved. The CDR3 contains 14 residues. The V and J ends lost 5 bases and 6 bases respectively, with 16 bases between them. CDR3 region: CASSPQRGSAEAFF. CDR3 in DNA: TGTGCCAGCAGTCCACAGCGTGGATCTGCTGAAGCTTTCTTT.

This clonotype has just a few counts. V gene TRBV4-3 combines with J gene TRBJ1-3, with D hard to call. V lost 3 bases to trimming and J lost 4 bases, with 7 bases between them. The CDR3 runs 13 residues. Germline V gene data show CDR1 as LGHNA and CDR2 as YSLEER. The CDR3 loop reads CASSHGTGNTIYF. CDR3 in DNA: TGCGCCAGCAGCCACGGAACAGGAAACACCATATATTTT.

The table lists this clonotype with a few counts. The chain has TRBV5-1 and TRBJ2-7; possible D gene TRBD2, 6 bases. Germline assignment: CDR1 SGHRS and CDR2 YFSETQ. Trimming removed 0 bases from V and 3 bases from J, with 22 bases in between. This CDR3 spans 18 amino acids. The CDR3 DNA follows: TGCGCCAGCAGCTTGGGTATTAGAGGGGCAGGGAGGAACTACGAGCAGTACTTC. Translating it yields CASSLGIRGAGRNYEQYF.

The chain combines TRBV20-1 with TRBJ1-2; D possibly corresponds to TRBD1 (5 bases). Germline CDR1 is DFQATT and CDR2 is SNEGSKA (reference sequence). The CDR3 runs 11 residues. CDR3 sequence: CTTPREAGYTF. The CDR3 region has the DNA TGCACAACACCCAGGGAGGCTGGCTACACCTTC.

Here the CDR3 reads CASSGSRGSYSPLHF. In DNA, the CDR3 is TGTGCCAGCAGCGGAAGCAGGGGGTCTTATTCACCCCTCCACTTT. This chain uses TRBV9 with TRBJ1-6; TRBD1 matches 7 bases. The trim removed 3 bases at V and 8 bases at J, leaving 8 bases unmatched. The CDR3 is 15 residues long. Germline CDR1 reads SGDLS; CDR2 reads YYNGEE.

In its sample, this clonotype was seen a few times. V gene TRBV20-1 combines with J gene TRBJ2-5, with 8 bases aligning to TRBD1. V lost 5 bases and J lost 5; bases outside the gene matches: 10. The CDR3 runs 14 residues. Germline CDR1 is DFQATT and CDR2 is SNEGSKA (reference sequence). The CDR3 region is CSAPPPGGRETQYF. Here the CDR3 DNA reads TGCAGTGCTCCTCCCCCAGGGGGCCGGGAGACCCAGTACTTC.

The chain uses TRBV3-1 and TRBJ2-2; no clear D gene. Trimming removed 0 bases at V and 6 bases at J, with 11 bases between. This CDR3 has 15 amino acids. From germline, CDR1 is LGHDT and CDR2 YNNKEL (reference sequence). CDR3 loop: CASSQDGPPSGELFF. The DNA of the CDR3 is TGTGCCAGCAGCCAAGATGGACCACCCTCCGGGGAGCTGTTTTTT.

This chain links TRBV20-1 with TRBJ1-4; D may be TRBD1 (6 bases). The V end was cut by 6 bases, the J end by 8 bases, with 10 bases between. From germline, CDR1 is DFQATT and CDR2 SNEGSKA (reference sequence). The CDR3 has 11 residues. Here the CDR3 DNA reads TGCAGTGCAACAGGGAACGAAAAACTGTTTTTT. Its translation: CSATGNEKLFF.

This clonotype was detected ten times or more. A read error may account for a junction end that differs from germline. The rearrangement links TRBV7-7 to TRBJ2-5; either TRBD1 or TRBD2 may fit D (5 bases each). This CDR3 is built from 13 residues. Germline CDR1 SSHAT, CDR2 FNYEAQ (reference sequence). CDR3 sequence: CASSPYGGETQYF. The CDR3 DNA reads as TGTGCTAGCAGCCCGTATGGGGGAGAGACCCAGTACTTC.

This rearrangement joins TRBV5-1 to TRBJ2-3; D is undetermined. V was trimmed by 6 bases and J by 1 base, leaving 9 bases between them. Germline V gene sequence: CDR1 SGHRS, CDR2 YFSETQ. CDR3 length: 13 residues. The CDR3 DNA is TGCGCCAGCATTGGGCCTCGCACAGATACGCAGTATTTT. This translates into CASIGPRTDTQYF.

A few counts support this clonotype. V and J are TRBV20-1 and TRBJ2-5; D ambiguous. V was pared by 0 bases and J by 2 bases, with 16 bases between. This CDR3 comprises 16 residues. The germline V gene encodes CDR1 DFQATT and CDR2 SNEGSKA (reference sequence). The CDR3, as DNA: TGCAGTGCTAGAGACACCGGCCGGGCCTGGCAAGAGACCCAGTACTTC. Translating it yields CSARDTGRAWQETQYF.

This clonotype was picked up a small number of times. The chain employs TRBV29-1 and TRBJ2-1, with TRBD2 matching over 15 bases. Germline V gene data show CDR1 as SQVTM and CDR2 as ANQGSEA. The CDR3 is 15 amino acids. Unmatched junction bases numbered 10, after V lost 6 bases and J lost 10 bases. CDR3 in amino acids: CSVHPGLAGGGEQFF. The CDR3 DNA follows: TGCAGCGTACACCCGGGACTAGCGGGAGGAGGGGAGCAGTTCTTC.

The chain is built from TRBV28 and TRBJ2-1; D perhaps matches TRBD1 (6 bases). The germline V gene encodes CDR1 MDHEN and CDR2 SYDVKM. The CDR3 loop spans 14 amino acids. The V end lost 10 bases, the J end lost 2 bases, and 15 bases lay between the germline ends. CDR3 bases: TGTGCCACCACCCGGGACATAGCCTACAATGAGCAGTTCTTC. Protein: CATTRDIAYNEQFF.

This clonotype was counted between two and nine times. V is TRBV10-3 and J is TRBJ1-2, with D possibly TRBD1 on 5 matching bases. Per the germline V gene, CDR1 is ENHRY and CDR2 is SYGVKD. V lost 6 bases and J lost 2, with 13 bases in between. The CDR3 length is 14 residues. CDR3 in DNA: TGTGCCATCAGCGAAGGGACTCAGAACTATGGCTACACCTTC. It encodes CAISEGTQNYGYTF.

This clonotype was counted between two and nine times. The rearrangement links TRBV20-1 to TRBJ2-3; 9 nucleotides align to TRBD2. Germline V gives CDR1 DFQATT, CDR2 SNEGSKA (reference sequence). This CDR3 has 15 amino acids. With V trimmed by 0 bases and J by 5 bases, 6 bases remained unmatched. The CDR3, as DNA: TGCAGTGCTAGAGACGGAGCGGGGGGAAAAGATACGCAGTATTTT. Protein: CSARDGAGGKDTQYF.

This clonotype was detected a few times. The J gene is TRBJ2-1, the V gene TRBV10-3, with D possibly TRBD2 on 5 matching bases. Trimming removed 6 bases from V and 3 bases from J, with 9 bases in between. The CDR3 consists of 13 residues. Germline V gives CDR1 ENHRY, CDR2 SYGVKD. This CDR3 reads CAISKRNYNEQFF. The CDR3 region has the DNA TGTGCCATCAGCAAGCGGAACTACAATGAGCAGTTCTTC.

There are a few counts of this clonotype. This chain connects TRBV6-1 to TRBJ2-1, with TRBD2 identical over 7 bases. The CDR3 spans 16 residues. Germline V gene lookup returns CDR1 MNHNS and CDR2 SASEGT. Trimming at V came to 6 bases and at J to 8 bases, leaving 16 bases not matched to a gene. The CDR3 region is CASRTKKTGTTDEQFF. The CDR3 DNA sequence: TGTGCCAGCAGGACTAAAAAAACCGGGACTACGGATGAGCAGTTCTTC.

This clonotype was recorded a few times. This sequence joins TRBV7-2 and TRBJ2-3; D gene unclear. There are 15 residues in the CDR3. CDR1 is SGHTA and CDR2 is FQGNSA in the germline V gene. V lost 1 base, J lost 0 bases, and 8 bases lay in between. The CDR3 sequence is CASSLVGKSTDTQYF. The DNA for the CDR3 is TGTGCCAGCAGCTTAGTAGGCAAGAGCACAGATACGCAGTATTTT.

About this clonotype: A much larger clone differs by one base, so this may be a read error. This sequence joins TRBV29-1 and TRBJ2-7; TRBD1 is a possible D gene (7 bases). Between the trimmed V and J ends, which lost 7 bases and 9 bases, there was a span of 19 bases. Looked up from germline, CDR1 is SQVTM and CDR2 is ANQGSEA. This CDR3 is 12 amino acids long. The CDR3 protein is CSARQGGHGQYF. The DNA of the CDR3 is TGCAGCGCTCGACAGGGAGGCCACGGGCAGTACTTC.

This chain's CDR3 is CASSYMTLQRDTQYF. CDR3 sequence (DNA): TGTGCCAGCAGCTATATGACCCTGCAACGGGATACGCAGTATTTT. V is TRBV7-2 and J is TRBJ2-3, with no clear D. Trimming took off 4 bases at V and 6 bases at J, with 17 bases between the two ends. The CDR3 is made up of 15 amino acids. Germline CDR1 reads SGHTA; CDR2 reads FQGNSA.

This sequence joins TRBV7-9 and TRBJ2-6; the D gene is possibly TRBD1 (5 bases). This CDR3 region has 15 residues. Trimming took off 5 bases at V and 0 bases at J, with 8 bases between the two ends. CDR1 SEHNR and CDR2 FQNEAQ come from the germline V gene (reference sequence). CDR3 region: CASSPRVSGANVLTF. DNA of the CDR3: TGTGCCAGCAGCCCCAGGGTCTCTGGGGCCAACGTCCTGACTTTC.

In this sample, this clonotype turned up a few times. The CDR3, as DNA: TGTGCCAGCAGCTACAGGGGGCTTAGCACCGGGGAGCTGTTTTTT. Encoded protein: CASSYRGLSTGELFF. The chain carries TRBV7-2 and TRBJ2-2; 9 bases match TRBD1. The V and J ends lost 4 bases and 4 bases, in that order; junction bases with no gene match: 4. The CDR3 contains 15 residues. The V gene's germline CDR1 is SGHTA and CDR2 FQGNSA.

The V gene is TRBV7-2, the J gene TRBJ2-7, with 11 bases fitting TRBD2. The germline V gene has CDR1 SGHTA and CDR2 FQGNSA. The CDR3 spans 16 residues. V lost 1 base and J lost 2; bases outside the gene matches: 4. Written as DNA, the CDR3 is TGTGCCAGCAGCTTAGTAGGTAGCGGGAGGGCCTACGAGCAGTACTTC. Translating gives CASSLVGSGRAYEQYF.

The CDR3 DNA reads TGTGCCAGCAGCTCAAGGAGACGAGGGGTGAACTATGGCTACACCTTC. Protein product: CASSSRRRGVNYGYTF. The V and J genes are TRBV11-2 and TRBJ1-2; a possible D gene is TRBD1 (5 bases). CDR1 is SGHAT, CDR2 FQNNGV, per germline. The CDR3 has 16 amino acids. The V end was cut by 4 bases, the J end by 2 bases, with 17 bases between.

In this sample, this clonotype turned up a few times. The rearrangement joins TRBV5-1 to TRBJ1-6, with TRBD1 as a possible D gene (5 bases). The CDR3 extends over 15 amino acids. Germline CDR1 and CDR2: SGHRS and YFSETQ. With 3 bases removed from V and 5 bases from J, the gap between germline ends came to 12 bases. CDR3 nucleotide sequence: TGCGCCAGCAGCTCCGGGACGGCGGATAATTCACCCCTCCACTTT. Residues: CASSSGTADNSPLHF.

The CDR3 region is CASSQGLSFWNNEQFF. Written as DNA, the CDR3 is TGTGCCAGCAGCCAGGGACTATCTTTTTGGAACAATGAGCAGTTCTTC. The rearrangement links TRBV7-2 to TRBJ2-1; 7 nucleotides match TRBD2. This CDR3 contains 16 residues. The germline CDR1 and CDR2 sequences are SGHTA and FQGNSA. With V trimmed by 5 bases and J by 5 bases, 12 bases remained unmatched.

V usage is TRBV5-6 and J usage is TRBJ2-3, with 8 bases matching TRBD2. J gave up 6 bases and V 6 bases, and 9 bases lay outside the gene matches. The CDR3 has 14 amino acids. Per germline, CDR1 SGHDT and CDR2 YYEEEE. In DNA form, the CDR3 reads TGTGCCAGCAACAGCGGGGGCGTTTGGGATACGCAGTATTTT. It yields the protein CASNSGGVWDTQYF.